This T cell receptor beta chain was documented in a study of cytomegalovirus exposure and HLA in healthy donors. Overall study results and limits: There were a few CMV-associated chains whose specificity for CMV antigens was confirmed in vitro.

Regarding this clone: Its target is unknown.

Germline assignment: CDR1 MNHNS and CDR2 SASEGT. This CDR3 contains 15 residues. The V segment lost 11 bases and the J segment 0 bases; nucleotides outside the gene matches: 7. Generated by immunoSEQ multiplex PCR, the TCRdb table keeps only in-frame clones and is missing some. The table shows just over 20,000 clones, with around 97% occurring only once. The chain links TRBV6-1 to TRBJ2-6; 7 bases align to TRBD1. Sample: PBMCs. The receptor was isolated from a man aged 25 to 40 in good health and CMV-seropositive. The CDR3 DNA reads TGTGCCGGGACGACAGGGCGCTCTGGGGCCAACGTCCTGACTTTC. Amino acid sequence: CAGTTGRSGANVLTF.